Following are 8 T cell receptor beta chains from one sample sequenced in a study of shared clonotypes between healthy human individuals. Sequenced by immunoSEQ multiplex PCR; TCRdb stores in-frame clones only, minus some. The table records 550,000 to 700,000 clones, 73% of them present only once. Sample: memory CD4+ T cells sorted from blood. Specified subset: CD45RA-negative fraction. The receptors were sampled from a woman younger than 45 in good health.

For this clone: Distinct nucleotide sequences in the sample also encode this CDR3. The chain couples TRBV29-1 to TRBJ2-5, with D tentatively TRBD1 or TRBD2 (5 bases each). The germline gives CDR1 SQVTM, CDR2 ANQGSEA. The CDR3 loop spans 12 amino acids. V was trimmed by 3 bases and J by 5 bases, leaving 10 bases between them. CDR3 residues: CSVDQGVETQYF. CDR3 bases: TGCAGCGTTGATCAGGGAGTGGAGACCCAGTACTTC.

Comment on this clone: Being one base from a much bigger clone, this may be a read error. The chain joins TRBV25-1 to TRBJ2-3, with D unclear. V was pared by 6 bases and J by 4 bases, with 8 bases between. The length of the CDR3 is 12 residues. CDR1 is MGHDK, CDR2 SYGVNS, per germline. The CDR3 bases are TGTGCCAGCAGCCCCAAGGCAGATACGCAGTATTTT. Amino acid sequence: CASSPKADTQYF.

This clone has just a few counts. V and J are TRBV21-1 and TRBJ2-7; the tabulated D call, TRBD2, remains unverified against the DNA. TRBV21-1 is noted as a pseudogene. CDR3 length: 16 amino acids. CDR3 in DNA: TGTGCCAGCAGCAAAGATGCGCAATTGCCATCCTACGAGCAGTACTTC. Translating gives CASSKDAQLPSYEQYF.

V usage is TRBV7-2 and J usage is TRBJ2-5; TRBD2 matches at 8 bases. CDR1 is SGHTA, CDR2 FQGNSA, per germline. This CDR3 spans 17 amino acids. V dropped 5 bases and J dropped 3; count of bases not matched to a gene: 14. In DNA form, the CDR3 reads TGTGCCAGCAGCCCTCCCCGGACTAGCCCGCAGAAAGAGACCCAGTACTTC. Its translation: CASSPPRTSPQKETQYF.

The chain carries TRBV19 and TRBJ2-6; D is unresolved. The V end was cut by 9 bases, the J end by 0 bases, with 12 bases between. The CDR3 covers 15 residues. The germline V gene has CDR1 LNHDA and CDR2 SQIVND (reference sequence). CDR3: CASAGSGSGANVLTF. CDR3 sequence (DNA): TGTGCCAGCGCCGGGTCGGGCTCTGGGGCCAACGTCCTGACTTTC.

The V and J genes are TRBV7-6 and TRBJ2-5; 12 bases match TRBD2. This CDR3 has 14 amino acids. With 3 bases clipped from V and 6 bases from J, the junction kept 2 bases outside the gene matches. Germline V gene data show CDR1 as SGHVS and CDR2 as FNYEAQ. The CDR3 region is CASSLTSGRKTQYF. The CDR3, as DNA: TGTGCCAGCAGCTTGACTAGCGGGAGAAAGACCCAGTACTTC.

This clone was observed once. The chain links TRBV28 to TRBJ1-1; D might be TRBD1 (6 bases). The V gene lost 6 bases and the J gene lost 6 bases, with 14 bases spanning the gap. The CDR3 consists of 13 residues. CDR1 and CDR2 (germline): MDHEN, SYDVKM. The CDR3 reads CASSPQGVSEAFF. CDR3 in DNA: TGTGCCAGCAGCCCACAGGGTGTATCTGAAGCTTTCTTT.

The chain combines TRBV19 with TRBJ2-3; possibly TRBD1 for D (6 bases). V was pared by 7 bases and J by 6 bases, with 14 bases between. The CDR3 totals 13 residues. CDR1 and CDR2 from the germline V gene are LNHDA and SQIVND (reference sequence). The CDR3 loop reads CASNGGPPDTQYF. The CDR3 bases are TGTGCCAGTAATGGGGGCCCCCCCGATACGCAGTATTTT.